The subject of this entry is one T cell receptor (beta chain). Its cognate antigen is unknown. CDR1 is LGHNA and CDR2 is YSLEER in the germline V gene. CDR3 length equals 13 residues. Trimming cost V 6 bases and J 6 bases, with 9 bases left between them. These data come from a study of T cell responses to AZD1222 COVID-19 vaccine. TCRdb's table, derived via immunoSEQ multiplex PCR, lists solely in-frame clones and lacks some. Counted here are 250,000 to 300,000 clones, 90% to 95% occurring once; the ten biggest clones make up roughly 0.51%. Findings and caveats of the study: At study baseline, merely five or six AZD1222 recipients were seropositive. Across spike, vaccine-associated CD4 TCRs were found, dominant at 160-218 and 743-854. Among the donors, most were white British and more were female, and clonal diversity was possibly underestimated. Targets within unmutated variant regions were reportedly found for nearly half of spike-specific TCRs.

The chain joins TRBV4-3 to TRBJ1-6; no clear D. Sequencing was performed on peripheral blood, taken 28 days after the second AZD1222 dose. The receptor was isolated from an adult who received the AZD1222 COVID-19 vaccine. The CDR3 region is CASSGPPNSPLHF. The CDR3 DNA reads as TGCGCCAGCAGTGGGCCTCCTAATTCACCCCTCCACTTT.